The source of this TCR beta chain is a study of blood T cells in healthy people across ages. Points from the study as a whole: Among long-lived donors, naive CD4+ cells were more numerous and diversity higher than in aged donors.

With a J-beta primer mix and a sample-barcoded 5' primer, a second PCR ran about 6 to 11 cycles. The template-switch adaptor, which had 12 random nucleotides, put a tag on each cDNA molecule. All samples yielded 3 million or more CDR3-containing paired-end reads. MiXCR was run by TCRdb on the 5' RACE reads, yielding one entry per CDR3 protein. The profile shows around 600,000 distinct CDR3 sequences, about 45% of them singletons. A single count supports this clonotype. The antigen remains undetermined. The CDR3 consists of 13 residues. Germline CDR1 reads SGHTA; CDR2 reads FQGNSA. V shed 5 bases and J shed 6 bases, with 13 bases lying between them.

This chain joins TRBV7-2 and TRBJ1-1; D not certain. The clonotype was recovered from a man at least 80 years old in good health. The sample was blood. Here the CDR3 reads CASSNGLYAEAFF. CDR3 sequence (DNA): TGTGCCAGCAGCAACGGACTTTACGCTGAAGCTTTCTTT.